Each of the 8 T cell receptor beta chains below was sequenced from the same sample in a study of radiation and T cells in renal cell carcinoma. Measured with immunoSEQ multiplex PCR; TCRdb has only the in-frame clones, and not every one. The data contain more than 100,000 clones, approximately 90% of them seen just once; the ten biggest clones take up about 5%. Time point reported: blood 2 weeks post-SBRT. Treatment in this sample: 15 Gy SBRT to primary tumor, nephrectomy 4 weeks later. The source was blood, collected from a patient whose treatment included radiotherapy and nephrectomy. Receptors were obtained from a woman in her sixties or seventies with renal cell carcinoma.

V usage is TRBV7-2 and J usage is TRBJ2-1; 14 bases align to TRBD2. The CDR3 is made up of 15 amino acids. Germline loops: CDR1 SGHTA, CDR2 FQGNSA. The junction had 2 bases not matched to a gene; V was cut back by 5 bases and J by 5 bases. CDR3 protein: CASSLTSGGDNEQFF. CDR3 nucleotides: TGTGCCAGCAGCCTGACTAGCGGGGGGGACAATGAGCAGTTCTTC.

This chain uses TRBV28 with TRBJ1-6; no definite D call. The CDR3 covers 14 residues. V was shortened by 8 bases and J by 0 bases, with 8 bases between the two germline ends. Germline assignment: CDR1 MDHEN and CDR2 SYDVKM. CDR3 residues: CASVLSSYNSPLHF. As DNA, the CDR3 is TGTGCCAGCGTGTTGAGCTCCTATAATTCACCCCTCCACTTT.

The rearrangement links TRBV25-1 to TRBJ2-1, with D perhaps TRBD2 (7 bases). V was shortened by 8 bases and J by 10 bases, with 27 bases between the two germline ends. Germline V gene data show CDR1 as MGHDK and CDR2 as SYGVNS. The CDR3 contains 16 residues. This CDR3 is CASSPGAGASWVEQFF. As DNA, the CDR3 is TGTGCCAGCTCCCCTGGGGCGGGGGCCTCCTGGGTAGAGCAGTTCTTC.

This chain joins TRBV7-2 and TRBJ2-7; possible D gene TRBD1, 7 bases. Germline V gene lookup returns CDR1 SGHTA and CDR2 FQGNSA. Trimming removed 6 bases at V and 6 bases at J, with 15 bases between. The CDR3 has 13 residues. CDR3 residues: CASRQGGQLEQYF. DNA of the CDR3: TGTGCCAGCAGGCAGGGGGGACAGCTCGAGCAGTACTTC.

Only one count was recorded for this clone. The chain couples TRBV19 to TRBJ1-4; no clear D. CDR1 is LNHDA and CDR2 is SQIVND in the germline V gene (reference sequence). There are 13 residues in the CDR3. The V gene lost 10 bases and the J gene lost 4 bases, with 13 bases spanning the gap. The CDR3 region has the DNA TGTGCCACTTCTTCTACTCTTAATGAAAAACTGTTTTTT. Translating gives CATSSTLNEKLFF.

The rearrangement joins TRBV29-1 to TRBJ2-5, with D possibly TRBD1 on 5 matching bases. Germline CDR1 reads SQVTM; CDR2 reads ANQGSEA. The V gene lost 7 bases and the J gene lost 2 bases, with 14 bases spanning the gap. This CDR3 is built from 13 residues. The DNA of the CDR3 is TGCAGCGCCGTCGGACCAGGGCAAGAGACCCAGTACTTC. It specifies CSAVGPGQETQYF.

This rearrangement joins TRBV5-1 to TRBJ2-1, with 7 positions matching TRBD2. V dropped 5 bases and J dropped 0; count of bases not matched to a gene: 11. The CDR3 loop spans 17 amino acids. CDR1 SGHRS and CDR2 YFSETQ come from the germline V gene. CDR3 DNA sequence: TGCGCCAGCAGATGGGGGGGGACCATCAGCTCCTACAATGAGCAGTTCTTC. Translated: CASRWGGTISSYNEQFF.

This rearrangement joins TRBV5-3 to TRBJ2-6; D unresolved. TRBV5-3 falls under the ORF class, with uncertain function. Trimming took off 4 bases at V and 0 bases at J, with 17 bases between the two ends. This CDR3 is built from 18 residues. The CDR3 DNA sequence: TGTGCCAGAAGCGACCCGCGACAAGGGTTCTCTGGGGCCAACGTCCTGACTTTC. It yields the protein CARSDPRQGFSGANVLTF.